This T cell receptor (beta chain) was recorded in a study of breast tumors, draining lymph nodes, adjacent tissues. Samples came from axillary lymph nodes draining the breast cancer. The length of the CDR3 is 16 residues. The germline V gene encodes CDR1 DFQATT and CDR2 SNEGSKA (reference sequence). V was clipped by 1 base and J by 5 bases; unmatched bases: 12. In TCRdb, the multiplex PCR reads were re-called with MiXCR into one record per CDR3 protein. The sample contains 200,000 to 300,000 distinct CDR3 sequences, roughly 31% of which appear only once. This TCR came from a female donor with breast cancer. Some clones in this sample may be carry-over from other donors' samples. Sequenced material: axillary lymph node tissue. The chain uses TRBV20-1 and TRBJ2-5, with 8 bases lining up with TRBD2. Here the CDR3 DNA reads TGCAGTGCTAGAGTTGGGTGGGCGGGAGGATGGGAGACCCAGTACTTC. This translates into CSARVGWAGGWETQYF.